The 30 T cell receptor beta chains given below trace back to one sample, sequenced in a study of tumor and adjacent non-tumor tissue in lung cancer. The library came from three nested PCR rounds adapted from ARM-PCR protocols. TCRdb reprocessed the multiplex PCR reads via MiXCR and lists one record per CDR3 protein. Here the sample spans some 120,000 distinct CDR3 sequences, 55% to 75% being singletons. No cell sorting was done before RNA was extracted from the tissue. Sequenced: lung tumor tissue. All receptors derive from a man aged 30-40 years with non-small cell lung cancer.

This clonotype was seen repeatedly, ten times or more. The chain recombines TRBV6-2 or TRBV6-3 with TRBJ2-1; unclear D gene. The CDR3 is 12 residues long. V gave up 0 bases and J gave up 9 bases, with 6 bases separating them. Per germline, CDR1 MNHEY and CDR2 SVGEGT. The CDR3 region has the DNA TGTGCCAGCAGTTACTCAGGTAGTGAGCAGTTCTTC. This sequence encodes CASSYSGSEQFF.

A note on this clonotype: Lacking the conserved final phenylalanine or tryptophan, this CDR3 likely reflects a read error. This sequence joins TRBV20-1 and TRBJ1-1; 7 positions agree with TRBD1. With V trimmed by 8 bases and J by 4 bases, 13 bases remained unmatched. Germline-derived CDR1 and CDR2 are DFQATT and SNEGSKA (reference sequence). This CDR3 spans 14 amino acids. In nucleotides, the CDR3 is TGCAGTACTCCCAATCGACAGGGAGGCACTGAAGCTTTCTTA. Translating it yields CSTPNRQGGTEAFL.

This clonotype was seen many times. V usage is TRBV6-5 and J usage is TRBJ1-5; D gene ambiguous. Trimming took 0 bases from V and 7 from J, leaving 10 bases between them. This CDR3 comprises 14 residues. The germline V gene has CDR1 MNHEY and CDR2 SVGAGI. This CDR3 is CASSYSRDGQPQHF. The CDR3 bases are TGTGCCAGCAGTTACTCCCGAGACGGACAGCCCCAGCATTTT.

As regards this clonotype: Because the CDR3's place on the DNA is in doubt, the DNA is left out and the CDR3 is given as listed by TCRdb. This chain uses TRBV24-1 with TRBJ2-2; TRBD2 is the table's D call and was not checked against the DNA. Germline assignment: CDR1 KGHDR and CDR2 SFDVKD. The CDR3 region is 14 residues in length, termini included. The CDR3 is CVTSAPRETGSCFF.

A remark on this clonotype: With a much larger clone just one base away, this may be a read error. The CDR3 nucleotides read TGTGCCAGCGCTAACACTGAAGCTTTCTTT. Translating gives CASANTEAFF. The chain joins TRBV6-2 or TRBV6-3 to TRBJ1-1, with D uncertain. This CDR3 comprises 10 residues. Per germline, CDR1 MNHEY and CDR2 SVGEGT. V was shortened by 8 bases and J by 2 bases, with 3 bases between the two germline ends.

As for this clonotype: The junction departs from the called germline gene at one end, perhaps through a read error. The rearrangement uses TRBV6-1 and TRBJ2-3, with TRBD2 identical over 8 bases. Germline V gene sequence: CDR1 MNHNS, CDR2 SASEGT. The CDR3 sequence is 15 residues long. The DNA of the CDR3 is TGTGCCAGCAGTGAAGTAGCGGGGAGCACAGATACACAGTATTTT. Amino acids: CASSEVAGSTDTQYF.

Concerning this clonotype: Being one base from a much bigger clone, this may be a read error. The rearrangement links TRBV4-1 to TRBJ2-1; possible D gene TRBD2, 6 bases. Germline CDR1 reads MGHRA; CDR2 reads YSYEKL. The CDR3 contains 16 residues. The CDR3, as DNA: TGCGCCAGCAGCCAAACCGGGAGTTCAGCCTACAATGAGCAGCTCTTC. It codes for CASSQTGSSAYNEQLF.

This rearrangement joins TRBV14 to TRBJ1-4, with a weak D call TRBD1 (6 bases). The length of the CDR3 is 12 residues. With 2 bases removed from V and 12 bases from J, the gap between germline ends came to 10 bases. CDR1 is SGHDN, CDR2 FVKESK, per germline. CDR3 amino acids: CASSQTGTQLFF. In DNA form, the CDR3 reads TGTGCCAGCAGCCAAACTGGGACACAACTGTTTTTT.

About this clonotype itself: A single base separates this from a much larger clone, so it may be a read error. The gene calls are TRBV5-5 and TRBJ2-7; 8 positions match TRBD2. V was clipped by 0 bases and J by 3 bases; unmatched bases: 5. Per germline, CDR1 SGHKS and CDR2 YYEKEE (reference sequence). The CDR3 runs to 15 residues. The DNA of the CDR3 is TGTGCCAGCAGCTTGGACACGGGGGGGCTCTACGAGCAGTACTTC. This codes for CASSLDTGGLYEQYF.

This clonotype has a handful of counts. This sequence joins TRBV5-6 and TRBJ2-6; D could derive from TRBD1 or TRBD2 (7 bases each). V was pared by 6 bases and J by 2 bases, with 21 bases between. CDR1 is SGHDT and CDR2 is YYEEEE in the germline V gene. The CDR3 consists of 18 residues. The CDR3 bases are TGTGCCAGCACCGTGCAGGGGGGGGGTCTTACTGGGGCCAACGTCCTGACTTTC. Its protein product is CASTVQGGGLTGANVLTF. The whole variable domain, filled in from reference TRBV5-6 and TRBJ2-6, reads DAGVTQSPTHLIKTRGQQVTLRCSPKSGHDTVSWYQQALGQGPQFIFQYYEEEERQRGNFPDRFSGHQFPNYSSELNVNALLLGDSALYLCASTVQGGGLTGANVLTFGAGSRLTVL.

This clonotype has ten or more counts. The CDR3 region is CASSALGGRADEQFF. The CDR3 DNA is TGTGCCAGCAGTGCCCTTGGCGGGAGGGCCGATGAGCAGTTCTTC. The chain couples TRBV12-3 or TRBV12-4 to TRBJ2-1; 9 nucleotides align to TRBD2. The CDR3 covers 15 residues. Germline trimming cut 5 bases from V and 8 bases from J; bases unmatched to any gene: 10.

The rearrangement links TRBV28 to TRBJ1-6, with D uncertain. CDR1 MDHEN and CDR2 SYDVKM come from the germline V gene. The CDR3 has 15 residues. CDR3 coding DNA: TGTGCATCGTTTCAGGAAGACCCCTATAATTCACCCCTCCACTTT. It is translated as CASFQEDPYNSPLHF.

Comments on this clonotype: The junction departs from germline at one end; a sequencing error may be responsible. The chain couples TRBV11-3 to TRBJ2-1; D ambiguous. The CDR3 spans 18 residues. Germline assignment: CDR1 SGHNT and CDR2 YENEEA. CDR3 in DNA: TGTGCTAGCAGCTGGGTGGTACTAACGGTTCCCCGAAGCAATGAGCAGTTCTTC. This translates into CASSWVVLTVPRSNEQFF. Looking up the rest from reference TRBV11-3 and TRBJ2-1 gives the full variable domain: EAGVVQSPRYKIIEKKQPVAFWCNPISGHNTLYWYLQNLGQGPELLIRYENEEAVDDSQLPKDRFSAERLKGVDSTLKIQPAELGDSAVYLCASSWVVLTVPRSNEQFFGPGTRLTVL.

Comment on this clonotype: The germline gene is not matched at one end of the junction; a read error may be the cause. The genes are TRBV12-3 or TRBV12-4 and TRBJ2-1, with D possibly being TRBD2 (7 bases). This CDR3 comprises 14 residues. This CDR3 is CANMRGGQYNKQFF. The CDR3 DNA reads TGTGCCAACATGAGGGGGGGACAATACAATAAGCAATTCTTC.

Note on this clonotype: This may be a read error, as it is one base from a much larger clone. This rearrangement joins TRBV20-1 to TRBJ2-1, with D possibly TRBD2 on 5 matching bases. Germline V gene lookup returns CDR1 DFQATT and CDR2 SNEGSKA (reference sequence). The CDR3 sequence is 12 residues long. Trimming left V 2 bases short and J 9 bases short, with 11 bases between. The CDR3 loop is CSARLRGLEQFF. CDR3 bases: TGCAGTGCTAGATTACGGGGTCTTGAGCAGTTCTTC.

As for this clonotype: This may be a read error: a much more frequent sequence differs by one nucleotide. The chain has TRBV29-1 and TRBJ1-1, with TRBD1 matching 9 bases. The germline CDR1 and CDR2 sequences are SQVTM and ANQGSEA. This CDR3 is built from 15 residues. The CDR3 DNA sequence: TGCAGCGCAAACATCCGGGACAGGGTGAACCCTGAAGCTTTCTTT. Protein: CSANIRDRVNPEAFF.

Details on this clonotype: The junction departs from the called germline gene at one end, perhaps through a read error. V gene TRBV12-3 or TRBV12-4 combines with J gene TRBJ2-1; 8 bases line up with TRBD2. This CDR3 has 16 residues. Written as DNA, the CDR3 is TGTGCCAGCAGGGCCAAGGGACTAGTCGCCTACAATGAGCAGTGCTTC. Protein: CASRAKGLVAYNEQCF.

In the case of this clonotype: Likely a read error: the CDR3 ends without its conserved phenylalanine or tryptophan. The rearrangement uses TRBV29-1 and TRBJ1-2; 10 positions match TRBD1. The CDR3 consists of 12 residues. CDR1 and CDR2 (germline): SQVTM, ANQGSEA. This CDR3 is CSVGTGVPGYTI. The CDR3 nucleotides read TGTAGCGTCGGGACAGGGGTTCCTGGCTACACCATC.

This sequence joins TRBV19 and TRBJ2-1; a weak D match, TRBD2 (6 bases). V was trimmed by 6 bases and J by 4 bases, leaving 19 bases between them. The CDR3 length is 16 residues. Germline V gene data show CDR1 as LNHDA and CDR2 as SQIVND (reference sequence). The DNA of the CDR3 is TGTGCCAGTAGCCTAGGACGGGAGATCATATACAATGAGCAGTTCTTC. Translated, it gives CASSLGREIIYNEQFF.

A word on this clonotype: The junction and the germline gene differ at one end; a read error may be behind it. The V call is TRBV11-3, the J call TRBJ1-2; D is ambiguous. The CDR3 is 15 amino acids. Per the germline V gene, CDR1 is SGHNT and CDR2 is YENEEA. The CDR3 DNA reads TGTACCAGCAGCTTAGGACCCGGGTCACCATATGGCTACACCTTC. Its protein is CTSSLGPGSPYGYTF. Full variable domain (rest looked up from reference TRBV11-3 and TRBJ1-2): EAGVVQSPRYKIIEKKQPVAFWCNPISGHNTLYWYLQNLGQGPELLIRYENEEAVDDSQLPKDRFSAERLKGVDSTLKIQPAELGDSAVYLCTSSLGPGSPYGYTFGSGTRLTVV.

This clonotype was counted a single time. A read error may explain this, as a much larger clone is one base away. The V and J genes are TRBV20-1 and TRBJ2-5; the match to TRBD2 covers 9 bases. The CDR3 covers 16 residues. Per germline, CDR1 DFQATT and CDR2 SNEGSKA (reference sequence). CDR3 region: CSAGEAWASGEETQYF. The CDR3 DNA sequence: TGCAGTGCTGGAGAGGCTTGGGCTAGCGGGGAAGAGACCCAGTACTTC.

Regarding this clonotype: Possible read error: a much larger clone is one base away. This chain connects TRBV19 to TRBJ2-7; 7 nucleotides line up with TRBD2. CDR3 size: 14 residues. Looked up from germline, CDR1 is LNHDA and CDR2 is SQIVND (reference sequence). This CDR3 is CASSQRGVVYEEYF. The DNA of the CDR3 is TGTGCCAGTAGTCAACGGGGGGTCGTCTACGAGGAGTACTTC.

Notes on this clonotype: An end of the junction differs from the germline gene, which may be a read error. The chain recombines TRBV11-3 with TRBJ2-5, with D uncertain. Germline-derived CDR1 and CDR2 are SGHNT and YENEEA. The CDR3 totals 14 residues. CDR3 bases: TGTGCCAGCAGCCTCTCGACTGACCAAGAGACCCAATACTTC. Translation gives CASSLSTDQETQYF. Combining the CDR3 with reference TRBV11-3 and TRBJ2-5 gives the whole variable domain EAGVVQSPRYKIIEKKQPVAFWCNPISGHNTLYWYLQNLGQGPELLIRYENEEAVDDSQLPKDRFSAERLKGVDSTLKIQPAELGDSAVYLCASSLSTDQETQYFGPGTRLLVL.

The chain is built from TRBV29-1 and TRBJ2-7; 16 nucleotides match TRBD2. Germline V gene data show CDR1 as SQVTM and CDR2 as ANQGSEA. The trim removed 7 bases at V and 8 bases at J, leaving 8 bases unmatched. This CDR3 is 14 amino acids long. In DNA, the CDR3 is TGCAGCGCGGCAGGGACTAGCGGGGGGGTCAAGCAGTACTTC. It is translated as CSAAGTSGGVKQYF.

This clonotype was picked up one time. Germline is not matched at one junction end, which may reflect a read error. V and J are TRBV11-3 and TRBJ2-3; weak D call: TRBD2 (6 bases). Germline V lookup: CDR1 SGHNT, CDR2 YENEEA. This CDR3 has 16 amino acids. The CDR3 loop reads CASSLRTIGITDTLYF. The CDR3 nucleotides are TGTGCCAGCAGCCTAAGGACTATCGGTATCACAGATACGCTGTATTTT.

There are many counts of this clonotype. The chain employs TRBV29-1 and TRBJ1-1; 9 bases fit TRBD1. Germline lookup yields CDR1 SQVTM and CDR2 ANQGSEA. V shed 6 bases, J shed 5 bases, and the junction held 10 bases outside the gene matches. The CDR3 has 14 amino acids. The chain's CDR3 is CSVDGTGSLTEAFF. The CDR3 region has the DNA TGCAGCGTCGATGGGACAGGGTCCCTAACTGAAGCTTTCTTT. Full variable domain (remainder filled in from reference TRBV29-1 and TRBJ1-1): SAVISQKPSRDICQRGTSLTIQCQVDSQVTMMFWYRQQPGQSLTLIATANQGSEATYESGFVIDKFPISRPNLTFSTLTVSNMSPEDSSIYLCSVDGTGSLTEAFFGQGTRLTVV.

The table lists this clonotype with a count of one. The chain links TRBV4-2 to TRBJ2-1; 7 bases match TRBD2. The junction had 15 bases not matched to a gene; V was cut back by 5 bases and J by 11 bases. Germline CDR1 LGHNA, CDR2 YNFKEQ. The length of the CDR3 is 15 residues. For the CDR3, the DNA is TGTGCCAGCAGCGTAACTAGCCGGGAGGAGAATAAGCAGTTCTTC. Protein product: CASSVTSREENKQFF.

As to this clonotype: The junction departs from the called germline gene at one end, perhaps through a read error. The J gene is TRBJ2-5, the V gene TRBV11-2, with D hard to call. Germline V gives CDR1 SGHAT, CDR2 FQNNGV. The CDR3 is 14 amino acids. This CDR3 is CANSLGRNQETQYF. In DNA form, the CDR3 reads TGCGCCAACAGCTTAGGACGAAACCAAGAGACCCAGTACTTC. Full variable domain (outside the CDR3, taken from reference TRBV11-2 and TRBJ2-5): EAGVAQSPRYKIIEKRQSVAFWCNPISGHATLYWYQQILGQGPKLLIQFQNNGVVDDSQLPKDRFSAERLKGVDSTLKIQPAKLEDSAVYLCANSLGRNQETQYFGPGTRLLVL.

This clonotype was detected a few times. A much bigger clone sits one base away, suggesting this may be a read error. The conserved phenylalanine or tryptophan normally closing the CDR3 is absent here, so this likely arose from a read error. The chain joins TRBV20-1 to TRBJ2-1; TRBD2 aligns across 8 bases. CDR3 length: 12 residues. Germline values: CDR1 DFQATT, CDR2 SNEGSKA (reference sequence). The chain's CDR3 is CSLSGNDNEQFL. The CDR3 DNA reads TGCAGCCTTAGCGGGAACGACAATGAGCAGTTCCTC.

This clonotype was detected only a few times. It may be a read error: a sequence one base away is much more abundant. This chain joins TRBV12-3 or TRBV12-4 and TRBJ2-5, with D uncertain. The CDR3 contains 15 residues. The CDR3 nucleotides read TGTGTCAGCAGTTTAGGGTGGCCGCCCGGGGAGACCCAGTACTTC. It specifies CVSSLGWPPGETQYF.